Listed below are T cell receptor beta chains from one sample, sequenced in a study of cytomegalovirus exposure and HLA in healthy donors. Assay: immunoSEQ multiplex PCR; the TCRdb copy retains only in-frame clones and omits some. The sample consists of more than 60,000 clones, less than 80% of them appearing once. Input material: PBMCs. These receptors came from a man in his forties or fifties in good health and CMV-seropositive. Each CDR3 is given without its conserved first and last residue.

v_call	j_call	cdr3_aa
TRBV2	TRBJ1-1	ASTGPGTGFMTEAF
TRBV5-1	TRBJ2-7	ASSLDPGISYEQY
TRBV19	TRBJ2-2	CARPGHFSNTGELF
TRBV19	TRBJ1-4	ASSNLNEKLF
TRBV27	TRBJ2-4	ASSSEGLAGDIQY
TRBV7-7	TRBJ2-7	ASSPDRGEEQY
TRBV5-5	TRBJ1-1	ASSLGGTGNTEAF
TRBV2	TRBJ2-3	ASSENPGTGGTDTQY
TRBV5-1	TRBJ2-7	ASSLAAVTGAGEQY
TRBV5-4	TRBJ2-3	ASSLAGGLRDTQY
TRBV19	TRBJ1-1	ASSITGRDEAF
TRBV4-2	TRBJ1-2	ASSQQTTGNYGYT
TRBV5-1	TRBJ2-7	ASSLGASGSHEQY
TRBV28	TRBJ2-5	ASSLWDSQETQY
TRBV25-1	TRBJ2-5	ASSVRQGGETQY
TRBV7-2	TRBJ1-1	ASSFKGQSTEAF
TRBV29-1	TRBJ1-4	SVEKGGTNEKLF
TRBV4-1	TRBJ1-3	ASSQEPQGASGNTIY
TRBV25-1	TRBJ2-3	ASSELYTQY
TRBV7-7	TRBJ2-5	ASTRGGGGETQY
TRBV6-6	TRBJ1-1	ASTQSPGDTEAF
TRBV6-5	TRBJ2-1	ASTQGAGGQNEQF
TRBV9	TRBJ1-5	ASSVGEARGNQPQH
TRBV15	TRBJ2-1	ATSRVGGAYNEQF
TRBV5-1	TRBJ2-7	ASSLTMNEQY
TRBV7-9	TRBJ2-6	ASSLGHGTGGSGANVLT
TRBV11-2	TRBJ1-2	ASSLQGRDGYT
TRBV7-6	TRBJ2-7	ASSLGVGSYEQY
TRBV5-1	TRBJ1-5	ASSLGHDSNQPQH
TRBV11-3	TRBJ2-1	ASSAGQGAGEQF
TRBV19	TRBJ2-3	ASSVGQSADTQY
TRBV2	TRBJ2-5	ASSPDRGQETQY
TRBV7-2	TRBJ1-2	ASSLGHPPGSYT
TRBV30	TRBJ2-7	AWSGRNTGPS